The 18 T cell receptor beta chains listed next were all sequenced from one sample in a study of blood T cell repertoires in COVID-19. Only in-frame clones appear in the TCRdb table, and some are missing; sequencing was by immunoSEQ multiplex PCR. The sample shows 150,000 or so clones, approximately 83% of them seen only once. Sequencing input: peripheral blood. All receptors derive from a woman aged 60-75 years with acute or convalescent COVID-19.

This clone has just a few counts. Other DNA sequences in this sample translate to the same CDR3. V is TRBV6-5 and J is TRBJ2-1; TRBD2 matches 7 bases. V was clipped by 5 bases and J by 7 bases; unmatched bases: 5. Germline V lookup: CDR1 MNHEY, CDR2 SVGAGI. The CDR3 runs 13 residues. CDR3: CASSKRLANEQFF. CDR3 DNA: TGTGCCAGCAGTAAACGACTAGCTAATGAGCAGTTCTTC.

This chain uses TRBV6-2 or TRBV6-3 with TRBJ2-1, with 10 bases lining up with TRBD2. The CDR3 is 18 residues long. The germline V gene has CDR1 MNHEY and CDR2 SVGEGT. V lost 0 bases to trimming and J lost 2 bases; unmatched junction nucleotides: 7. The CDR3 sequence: CASSYSPTGTSAYNEQFF. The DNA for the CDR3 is TGTGCCAGCAGTTACTCCCCAACCGGGACTAGCGCCTACAATGAGCAGTTCTTC.

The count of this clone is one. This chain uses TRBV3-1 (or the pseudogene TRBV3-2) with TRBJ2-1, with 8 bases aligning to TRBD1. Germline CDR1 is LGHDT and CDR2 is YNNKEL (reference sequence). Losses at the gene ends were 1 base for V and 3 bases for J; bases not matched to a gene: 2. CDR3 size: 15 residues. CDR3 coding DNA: TGTGCCAGCAGCCAAGGACAGGGGTTCTACAATGAGCAGTTCTTC. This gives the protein CASSQGQGFYNEQFF.

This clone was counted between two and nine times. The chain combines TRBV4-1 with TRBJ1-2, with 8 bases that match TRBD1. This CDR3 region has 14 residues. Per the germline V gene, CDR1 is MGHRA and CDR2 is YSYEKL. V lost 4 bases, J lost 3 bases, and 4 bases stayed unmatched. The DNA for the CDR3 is TGCGCCAGCAGCCGCCCGGACAGGGACTATGGCTACACCTTC. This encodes CASSRPDRDYGYTF.

Here the CDR3 reads CASSLFLGGDQPQHF. In DNA, the CDR3 is TGTGCCAGCAGTTTATTCCTGGGGGGTGATCAGCCCCAGCATTTT. The chain employs TRBV28 and TRBJ1-5; D might be TRBD1 (5 bases). Looked up from germline, CDR1 is MDHEN and CDR2 is SYDVKM. Trimming shortened V by 1 base and J by 5 bases, and 12 bases separated the two germline ends. This CDR3 comprises 15 residues.

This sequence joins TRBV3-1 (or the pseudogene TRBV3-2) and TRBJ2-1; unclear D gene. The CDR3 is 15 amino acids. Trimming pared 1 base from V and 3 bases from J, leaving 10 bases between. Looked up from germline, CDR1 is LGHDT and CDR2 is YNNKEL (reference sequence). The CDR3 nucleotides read TGTGCCAGCAGCCAAGGACTGCGGAACTACAATGAGCAGTTCTTC. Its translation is CASSQGLRNYNEQFF.

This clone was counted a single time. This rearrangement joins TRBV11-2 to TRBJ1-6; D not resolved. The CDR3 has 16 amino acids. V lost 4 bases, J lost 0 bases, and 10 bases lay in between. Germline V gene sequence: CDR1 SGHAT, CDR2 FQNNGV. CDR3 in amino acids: CASSSGEGSYNSPLHF. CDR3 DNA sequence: TGTGCCAGCAGCTCCGGGGAGGGCTCCTATAATTCACCCCTCCACTTT.

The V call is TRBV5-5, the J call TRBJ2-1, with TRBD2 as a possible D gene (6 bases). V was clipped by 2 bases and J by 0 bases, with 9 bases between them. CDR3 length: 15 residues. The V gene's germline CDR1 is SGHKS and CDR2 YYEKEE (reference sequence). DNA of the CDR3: TGTGCCAGCAGCTTCCGGGACTCCTCCTACAATGAGCAGTTCTTC. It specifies CASSFRDSSYNEQFF.

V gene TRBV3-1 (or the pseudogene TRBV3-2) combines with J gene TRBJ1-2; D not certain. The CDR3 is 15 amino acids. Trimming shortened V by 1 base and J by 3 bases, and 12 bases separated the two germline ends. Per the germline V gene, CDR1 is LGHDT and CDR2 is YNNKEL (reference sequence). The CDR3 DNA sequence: TGTGCCAGCAGCCAAGCTAGCACGGAACACTATGGCTACACCTTC. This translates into CASSQASTEHYGYTF.

CDR3 residues: CASNPWTGGLSLDGYTF. The CDR3 DNA reads TGCGCCAGCAATCCCTGGACAGGGGGCCTTTCTTTGGATGGCTACACCTTC. The chain couples TRBV5-1 to TRBJ1-2; TRBD1 agrees at 11 bases. Germline trimming cut 6 bases from V and 6 bases from J; bases unmatched to any gene: 16. The CDR3 consists of 17 residues. Germline CDR1 is SGHRS and CDR2 is YFSETQ.

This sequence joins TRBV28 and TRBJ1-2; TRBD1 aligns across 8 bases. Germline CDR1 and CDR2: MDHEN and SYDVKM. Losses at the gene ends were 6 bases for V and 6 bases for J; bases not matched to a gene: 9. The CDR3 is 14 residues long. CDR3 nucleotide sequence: TGTGCCAGCAGGGCTACAGGGGGAGGAGATGGCTACACCTTC. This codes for CASRATGGGDGYTF.

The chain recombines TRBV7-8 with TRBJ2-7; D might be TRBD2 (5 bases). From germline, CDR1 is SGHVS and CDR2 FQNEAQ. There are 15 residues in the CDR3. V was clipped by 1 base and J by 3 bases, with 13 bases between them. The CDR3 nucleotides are TGTGCCAGCAGCTTAGGATTACTAGTGATCTACGAGCAGTACTTC. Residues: CASSLGLLVIYEQYF.

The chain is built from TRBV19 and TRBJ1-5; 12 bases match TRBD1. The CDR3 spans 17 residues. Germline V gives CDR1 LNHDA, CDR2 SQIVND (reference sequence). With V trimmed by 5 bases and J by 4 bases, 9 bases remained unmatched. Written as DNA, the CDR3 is TGTGCCAGTAGTTTCAACCGGGACAGGGGGCTGAATCAGCCCCAGCATTTT. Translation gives CASSFNRDRGLNQPQHF.

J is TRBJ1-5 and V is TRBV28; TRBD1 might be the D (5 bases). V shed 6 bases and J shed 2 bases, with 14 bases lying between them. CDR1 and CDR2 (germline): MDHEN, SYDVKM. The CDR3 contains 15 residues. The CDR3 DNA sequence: TGTGCCAGCAGGCCTGATGGGGCCGGCAATCAGCCCCAGCATTTT. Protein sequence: CASRPDGAGNQPQHF.

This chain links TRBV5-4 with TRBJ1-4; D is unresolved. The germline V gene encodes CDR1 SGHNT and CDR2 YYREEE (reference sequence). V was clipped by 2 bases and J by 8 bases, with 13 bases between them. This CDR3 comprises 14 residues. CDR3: CASSFHYLEEKLFF. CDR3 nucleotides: TGTGCCAGCAGCTTCCACTACCTGGAGGAAAAACTGTTTTTT.

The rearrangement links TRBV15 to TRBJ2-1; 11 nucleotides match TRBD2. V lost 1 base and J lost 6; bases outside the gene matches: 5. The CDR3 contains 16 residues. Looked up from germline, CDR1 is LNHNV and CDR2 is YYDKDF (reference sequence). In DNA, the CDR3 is TGTGCCACCAGCAGAGTTCGGCTAGCGGGAGGCAATGAGCAGTTCTTC. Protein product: CATSRVRLAGGNEQFF.

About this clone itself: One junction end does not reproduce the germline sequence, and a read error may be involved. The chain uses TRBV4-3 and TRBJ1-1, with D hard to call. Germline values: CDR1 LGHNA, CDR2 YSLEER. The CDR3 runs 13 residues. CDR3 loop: CASGQARYTEAFF. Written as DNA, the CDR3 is TGCGCCAGCGGCCAAGCCCGGTACACTGAAGCTTTCTTT.

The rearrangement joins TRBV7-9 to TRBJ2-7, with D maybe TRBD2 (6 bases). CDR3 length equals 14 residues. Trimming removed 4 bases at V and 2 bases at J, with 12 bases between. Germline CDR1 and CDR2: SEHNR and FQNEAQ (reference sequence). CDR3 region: CASSSGTRTYEQYF. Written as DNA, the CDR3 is TGTGCCAGCAGCTCCGGGACTCGCACCTACGAGCAGTACTTC. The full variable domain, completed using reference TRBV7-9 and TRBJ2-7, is DTGVSQNPRHKITKRGQNVTFRCDPISEHNRLYWYRQTLGQGPEFLTYFQNEAQLEKSRLLSDRFSAERPKGSFSTLEIQRTEQGDSAMYLCASSSGTRTYEQYFGPGTRLTVT.